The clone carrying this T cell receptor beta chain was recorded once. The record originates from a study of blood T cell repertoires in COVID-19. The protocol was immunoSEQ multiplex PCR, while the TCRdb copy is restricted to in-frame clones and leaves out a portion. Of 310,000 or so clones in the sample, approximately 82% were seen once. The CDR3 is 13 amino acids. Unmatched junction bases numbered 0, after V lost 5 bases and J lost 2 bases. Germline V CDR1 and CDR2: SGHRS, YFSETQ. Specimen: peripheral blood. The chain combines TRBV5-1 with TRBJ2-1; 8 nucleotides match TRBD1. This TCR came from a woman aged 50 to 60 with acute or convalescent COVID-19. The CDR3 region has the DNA TGCGCCAGCAGACAGGGGGCCTACAATGAGCAGTTCTTC. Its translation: CASRQGAYNEQFF.